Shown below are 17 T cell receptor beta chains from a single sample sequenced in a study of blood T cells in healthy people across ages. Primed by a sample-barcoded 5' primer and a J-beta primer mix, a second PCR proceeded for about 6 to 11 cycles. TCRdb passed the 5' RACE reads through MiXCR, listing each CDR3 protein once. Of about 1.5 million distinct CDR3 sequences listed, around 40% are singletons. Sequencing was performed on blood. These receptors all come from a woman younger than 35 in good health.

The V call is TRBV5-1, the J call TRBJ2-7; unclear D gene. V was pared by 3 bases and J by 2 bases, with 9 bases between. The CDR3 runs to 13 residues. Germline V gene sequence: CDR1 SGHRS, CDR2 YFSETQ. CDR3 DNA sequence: TGCGCCAGCAGCTCCGCGTCGACCTACGAGCAGTACTTC. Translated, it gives CASSSASTYEQYF.

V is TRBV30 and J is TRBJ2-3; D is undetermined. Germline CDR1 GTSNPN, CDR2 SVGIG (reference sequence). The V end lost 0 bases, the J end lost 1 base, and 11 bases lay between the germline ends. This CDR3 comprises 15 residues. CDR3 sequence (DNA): TGTGCCTGGAGTGTAGATATCGACCGCACAGATACGCAGTATTTT. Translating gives CAWSVDIDRTDTQYF.

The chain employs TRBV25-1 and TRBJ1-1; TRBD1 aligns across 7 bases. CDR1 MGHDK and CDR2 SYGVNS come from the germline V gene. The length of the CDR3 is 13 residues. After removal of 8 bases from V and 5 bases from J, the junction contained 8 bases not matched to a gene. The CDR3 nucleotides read TGTGCCAGCGGAAACAGGGGAAGGACTGAAGCTTTCTTT. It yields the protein CASGNRGRTEAFF.

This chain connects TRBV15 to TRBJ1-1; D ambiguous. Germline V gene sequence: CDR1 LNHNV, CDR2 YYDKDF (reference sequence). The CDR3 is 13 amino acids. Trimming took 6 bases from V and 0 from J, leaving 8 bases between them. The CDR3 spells CATRGPLNTEAFF. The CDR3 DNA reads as TGTGCCACCAGGGGCCCACTGAACACTGAAGCTTTCTTT.

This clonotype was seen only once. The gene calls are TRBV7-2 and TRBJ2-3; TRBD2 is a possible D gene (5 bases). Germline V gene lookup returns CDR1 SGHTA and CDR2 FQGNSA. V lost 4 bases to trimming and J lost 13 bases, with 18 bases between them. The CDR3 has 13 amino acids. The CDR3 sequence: CASSSSYGEKKYF. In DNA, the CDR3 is TGTGCCAGCAGCTCATCTTACGGGGAGAAAAAGTATTTT.

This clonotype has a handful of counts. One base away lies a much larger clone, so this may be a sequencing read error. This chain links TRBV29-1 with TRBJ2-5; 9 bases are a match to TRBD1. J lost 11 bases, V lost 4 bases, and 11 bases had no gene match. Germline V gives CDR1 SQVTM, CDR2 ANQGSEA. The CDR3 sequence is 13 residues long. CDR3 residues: CSVGQGDYNEQYF. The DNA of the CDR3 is TGCAGCGTTGGACAGGGGGACTACAATGAGCAGTACTTC.

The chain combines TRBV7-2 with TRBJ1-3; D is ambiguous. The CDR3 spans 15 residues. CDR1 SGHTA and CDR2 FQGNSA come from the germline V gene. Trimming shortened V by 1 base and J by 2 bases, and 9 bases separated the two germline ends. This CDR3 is CASSLDADPGNTIYF. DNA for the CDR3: TGTGCCAGCAGCTTAGATGCAGACCCTGGAAACACCATATATTTT. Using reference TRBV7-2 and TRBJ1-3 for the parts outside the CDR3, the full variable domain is GAGVSQSPSNKVTEKGKDVELRCDPISGHTALYWYRQSLGQGLEFLIYFQGNSAPDKSGLPSDRFSAERTGGSVSTLTIQRTQQEDSAVYLCASSLDADPGNTIYFGEGSWLTVV.

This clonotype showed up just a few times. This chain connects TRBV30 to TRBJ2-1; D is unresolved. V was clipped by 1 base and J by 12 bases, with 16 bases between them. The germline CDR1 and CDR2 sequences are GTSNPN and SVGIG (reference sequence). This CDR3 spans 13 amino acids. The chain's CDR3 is CAWSGVALTGQFF. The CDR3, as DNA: TGTGCCTGGAGTGGAGTCGCCCTGACTGGGCAGTTCTTC.

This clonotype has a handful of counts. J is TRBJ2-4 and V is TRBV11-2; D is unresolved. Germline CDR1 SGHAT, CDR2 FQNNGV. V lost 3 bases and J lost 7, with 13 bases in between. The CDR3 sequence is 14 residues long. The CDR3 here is CASSLTPNGNIQYF. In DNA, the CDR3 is TGTGCCAGCAGCTTGACGCCGAACGGGAACATTCAGTACTTC.

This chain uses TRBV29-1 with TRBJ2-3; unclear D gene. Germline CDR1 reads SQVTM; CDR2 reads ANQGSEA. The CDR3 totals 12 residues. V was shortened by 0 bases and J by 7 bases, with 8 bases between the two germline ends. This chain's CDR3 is CSVEEGWNTQYF. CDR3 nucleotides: TGCAGCGTTGAAGAGGGGTGGAATACGCAGTATTTT.

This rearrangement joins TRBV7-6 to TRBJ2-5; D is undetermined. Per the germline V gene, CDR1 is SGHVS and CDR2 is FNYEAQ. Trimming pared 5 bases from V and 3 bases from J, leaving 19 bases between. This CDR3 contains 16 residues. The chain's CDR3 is CASSPSRADGKETQYF. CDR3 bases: TGTGCCAGCAGCCCATCAAGGGCAGACGGAAAAGAGACCCAGTACTTC.

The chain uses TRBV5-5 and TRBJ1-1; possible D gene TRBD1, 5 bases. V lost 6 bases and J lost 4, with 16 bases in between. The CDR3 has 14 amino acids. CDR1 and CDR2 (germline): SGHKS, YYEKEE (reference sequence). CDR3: CASTPRGASTEAFF. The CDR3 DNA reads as TGTGCCAGCACCCCAAGGGGAGCGAGCACTGAAGCTTTCTTT.

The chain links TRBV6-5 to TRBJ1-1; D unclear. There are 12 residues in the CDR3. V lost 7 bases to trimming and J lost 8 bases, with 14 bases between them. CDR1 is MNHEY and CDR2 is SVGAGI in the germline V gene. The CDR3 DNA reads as TGTGCCAGCAATTCTTCTAGCAGAGAAGCTTTCTTT. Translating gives CASNSSSREAFF.

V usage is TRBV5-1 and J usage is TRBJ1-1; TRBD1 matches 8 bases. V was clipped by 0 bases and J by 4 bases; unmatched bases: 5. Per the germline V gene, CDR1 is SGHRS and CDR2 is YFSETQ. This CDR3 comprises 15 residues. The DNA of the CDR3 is TGCGCCAGCAGCTTGGTTAGACAGGGGCCCACTGAAGCTTTCTTT. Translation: CASSLVRQGPTEAFF.

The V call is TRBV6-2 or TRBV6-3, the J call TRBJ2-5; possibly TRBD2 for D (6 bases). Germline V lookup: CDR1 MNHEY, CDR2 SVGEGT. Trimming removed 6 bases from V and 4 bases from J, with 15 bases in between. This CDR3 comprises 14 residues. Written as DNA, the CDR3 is TGTGCCAGCAGCCGGGGGTCGGCTGGAGAGACCCAGTACTTC. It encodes CASSRGSAGETQYF.

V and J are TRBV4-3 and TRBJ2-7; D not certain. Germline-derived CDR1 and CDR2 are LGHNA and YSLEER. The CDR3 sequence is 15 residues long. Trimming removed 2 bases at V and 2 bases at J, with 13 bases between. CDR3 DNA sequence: TGCGCCAGCAGCCAATCAGTAGAATCGGCCTACGAGCAGTACTTC. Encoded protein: CASSQSVESAYEQYF.

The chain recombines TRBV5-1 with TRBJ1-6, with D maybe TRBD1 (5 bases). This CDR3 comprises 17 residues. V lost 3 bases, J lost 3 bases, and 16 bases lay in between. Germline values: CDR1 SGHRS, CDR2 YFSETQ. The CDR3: CASSSAGTRGYNSPLHF. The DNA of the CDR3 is TGCGCCAGCAGCTCAGCCGGGACGAGGGGCTATAATTCACCCCTCCACTTT. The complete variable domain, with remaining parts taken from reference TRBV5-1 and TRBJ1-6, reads KAGVTQTPRYLIKTRGQQVTLSCSPISGHRSVSWYQQTPGQGLQFLFEYFSETQRNKGNFPGRFSGRQFSNSRSEMNVSTLELGDSALYLCASSSAGTRGYNSPLHFGNGTRLTVT.